The 22 T cell receptor beta chains presented below share a single source sample, sequenced in a study of T-cell memory formation after mild COVID-19. A single record per CDR3 protein comes from TCRdb applying MiXCR to the 5' RACE reads. The repertoire holds tens of thousands of distinct CDR3 sequences, with around 15% as singletons. The sample consisted of PBMCs or a T cell subset sorted from them (not recorded which). The receptors originated from an adult woman who had mild COVID-19 (a few samples of this study predate the infection). Cell type and time point are not known.

V usage is TRBV20-1 and J usage is TRBJ1-1; 9 bases line up with TRBD1. Losses at the gene ends were 6 bases for V and 1 base for J; bases not matched to a gene: 9. CDR3 length: 15 amino acids. CDR1 and CDR2 from the germline V gene are DFQATT and SNEGSKA (reference sequence). DNA for the CDR3: TGCAGTGCCGAGTCACAGGGGGCAGGGAACACTGAAGCTTTCTTT. Its protein is CSAESQGAGNTEAFF.

There are a few counts of this clonotype. The V gene is TRBV29-1, the J gene TRBJ1-2; no firm D call. The ends were cut back, 5 bases at V and 0 bases at J, with 7 bases in the middle. CDR3 length: 12 residues. From germline, CDR1 is SQVTM and CDR2 ANQGSEA. CDR3 DNA sequence: TGCAGCGTTCCGCGCCCTAACTATGGCTACACCTTC. Encoded protein: CSVPRPNYGYTF. The entire variable domain, with the rest obtained from reference TRBV29-1 and TRBJ1-2, is as follows: SAVISQKPSRDICQRGTSLTIQCQVDSQVTMMFWYRQQPGQSLTLIATANQGSEATYESGFVIDKFPISRPNLTFSTLTVSNMSPEDSSIYLCSVPRPNYGYTFGSGTRLTVV.

This clonotype showed up just once. The chain couples TRBV12-3 or TRBV12-4 to TRBJ1-2; D not resolved. This CDR3 comprises 13 residues. V was shortened by 6 bases and J by 8 bases, with 16 bases between the two germline ends. The CDR3 reads CASSRQGVEGYTF. CDR3 nucleotides: TGTGCCAGCAGCCGACAAGGAGTAGAAGGCTACACCTTC.

This clonotype has more than one count but fewer than ten. The J gene is TRBJ2-7, the V gene TRBV5-1, with D possibly being TRBD1 or TRBD2 (6 bases each). The CDR3 extends over 15 amino acids. Trimming took off 3 bases at V and 6 bases at J, with 19 bases between the two ends. Germline V lookup: CDR1 SGHRS, CDR2 YFSETQ. The CDR3 coding sequence is TGCGCCAGCAGCTATATCGAGGGGGGTTGGACCGAGCAGTACTTC. Translation gives CASSYIEGGWTEQYF.

This clonotype was seen only a few times. The chain employs TRBV6-5 and TRBJ2-5, with 8 bases identical to TRBD1. CDR1 is MNHEY and CDR2 is SVGAGI in the germline V gene. The CDR3 covers 15 residues. Trimming removed 6 bases from V and 3 bases from J; junction bases left unmatched: 9. The CDR3: CASRSGQEEEETQYF. The CDR3 DNA reads TGTGCCAGCAGGTCGGGACAGGAAGAGGAAGAGACCCAGTACTTC.

This clonotype was seen a few times. The V call is TRBV3-1, the J call TRBJ1-1; 7 bases map to TRBD1. Losses at the gene ends were 6 bases for V and 1 base for J; bases not matched to a gene: 14. Germline-derived CDR1 and CDR2 are LGHDT and YNNKEL (reference sequence). This CDR3 contains 17 residues. In DNA, the CDR3 is TGTGCCAGCAGTCCGGACCTCCGGGACAGCCAGAACACTGAAGCTTTCTTT. Amino acids: CASSPDLRDSQNTEAFF. Full variable domain (rest looked up from reference TRBV3-1 and TRBJ1-1): DTAVSQTPKYLVTQMGNDKSIKCEQNLGHDTMYWYKQDSKKFLKIMFSYNNKELIINETVPNRFSPKSPDKAHLNLHINSLELGDSAVYFCASSPDLRDSQNTEAFFGQGTRLTVV.

The V call is TRBV9, the J call TRBJ2-3; D might be TRBD1 or TRBD2, each matching 6 bases. Germline CDR1 reads SGDLS; CDR2 reads YYNGEE. The V and J ends lost 3 bases and 6 bases respectively, with 14 bases between them. This CDR3 contains 14 residues. The CDR3 region is CASSAWGAEDTQYF. The CDR3 DNA follows: TGTGCCAGCAGCGCTTGGGGGGCGGAGGATACGCAGTATTTT.

The chain couples TRBV24-1 to TRBJ2-5, with a tentative D call TRBD2 (5 bases). This CDR3 is built from 14 residues. V dropped 1 base and J dropped 5 bases, with 10 bases sitting between them. Germline V gene sequence: CDR1 KGHDR, CDR2 SFDVKD. This chain's CDR3 is CATSDFGVMETQYF. For the CDR3, the DNA is TGTGCCACCAGTGATTTCGGGGTGATGGAGACCCAGTACTTC.

This clonotype showed up just a few times. This rearrangement joins TRBV27 to TRBJ2-7; D remains unclear. Trimming pared 0 bases from V and 0 bases from J, leaving 6 bases between. Per germline, CDR1 MNHEY and CDR2 SMNVEV (reference sequence). The CDR3 consists of 14 residues. Written as DNA, the CDR3 is TGTGCCAGCAGTTTATCACCCAGCTCCTACGAGCAGTACTTC. It specifies CASSLSPSSYEQYF.

The V gene is TRBV19, the J gene TRBJ1-1; 12 nucleotides match TRBD1. Losses at the gene ends were 3 bases for V and 7 bases for J; bases not matched to a gene: 3. Germline values: CDR1 LNHDA, CDR2 SQIVND (reference sequence). The CDR3 runs to 14 residues. CDR3 sequence: CASSMGQGAVEAFF. The CDR3 region has the DNA TGTGCCAGTAGTATGGGACAGGGGGCTGTTGAAGCTTTCTTT.

This clonotype was detected once. The chain recombines TRBV5-5 with TRBJ2-7, with 11 bases fitting TRBD2. The germline V gene has CDR1 SGHKS and CDR2 YYEKEE (reference sequence). CDR3 length equals 17 residues. With V trimmed by 3 bases and J by 1 base, 9 bases remained unmatched. As DNA, the CDR3 is TGTGCCAGCAGCTCTGGGACTAGCGGACTAACGTCCTACGAGCAGTACTTC. It encodes CASSSGTSGLTSYEQYF.

V usage is TRBV6-2 or TRBV6-3 and J usage is TRBJ1-5, with D uncertain. CDR1 MNHEY and CDR2 SVGEGT come from the germline V gene. This CDR3 has 14 amino acids. Between the trimmed V and J ends, which lost 6 bases and 0 bases, there was a span of 9 bases. The CDR3 sequence is CASSSYGSNQPQHF. The CDR3 DNA follows: TGTGCCAGCAGCTCTTACGGTAGCAATCAGCCCCAGCATTTT.

In this sample, this clonotype turned up a few times. The chain links TRBV4-1 to TRBJ2-5; 8 bases fit TRBD2. Germline values: CDR1 MGHRA, CDR2 YSYEKL. V trimming: 4 bases; J trimming: 2 bases; junction bases outside the gene matches: 3. The CDR3 loop spans 14 amino acids. The CDR3 spells CASSLGGGQETQYF. The CDR3 DNA reads TGCGCCAGCAGCCTCGGGGGGGGGCAAGAGACCCAGTACTTC.

The chain recombines TRBV24-1 with TRBJ2-1; 9 bases fit TRBD2. This CDR3 region has 14 residues. Trimming cost V 5 bases and J 4 bases; bases outside gene matches: 2. Germline values: CDR1 KGHDR, CDR2 SFDVKD. The CDR3 spells CATSALAGYNEQFF. The CDR3, as DNA: TGTGCCACCAGTGCACTAGCGGGTTACAATGAGCAGTTCTTC.

The gene calls are TRBV11-3 and TRBJ1-1; unclear D gene. Deletions cut 5 bases from V and 1 base from J, with 11 bases between. There are 14 residues in the CDR3. Germline V gene lookup returns CDR1 SGHNT and CDR2 YENEEA. In DNA, the CDR3 is TGTGCCAGCAGCGACCTTGACGAGAACACTGAAGCTTTCTTT. As protein: CASSDLDENTEAFF.

This clonotype was observed many times. The chain joins TRBV13 to TRBJ2-1; D unresolved. Looked up from germline, CDR1 is PRHDT and CDR2 is FYEKMQ (reference sequence). V was cut by 1 base and J by 1 base, with 8 bases left in between. This CDR3 has 15 residues. In nucleotides, the CDR3 is TGTGCCAGCAGCTTAGCGGCCGCGTCCTACAATGAGCAGTTCTTC. Translated, it gives CASSLAAASYNEQFF.

The chain combines TRBV12-3 or TRBV12-4 with TRBJ2-7, with D possibly TRBD1 on 6 matching bases. Deletions cut 2 bases from V and 3 bases from J, with 17 bases between. The CDR3 runs 16 residues. CDR3 in DNA: TGTGCCAGCAGTTTATGGGGCAGGGGTTATTTCTACGAGCAGTACTTC. Amino acids: CASSLWGRGYFYEQYF.

This clonotype was seen only a few times. This chain joins TRBV27 and TRBJ1-1; D is possibly TRBD1 (5 bases). V was trimmed by 6 bases and J by 0 bases, leaving 14 bases between them. This CDR3 is built from 15 residues. Germline V lookup: CDR1 MNHEY, CDR2 SMNVEV (reference sequence). The CDR3 here is CASRLSGIMNTEAFF. CDR3 sequence (DNA): TGTGCCAGCAGATTGTCAGGGATTATGAACACTGAAGCTTTCTTT.

This clonotype was observed once. J is TRBJ2-7 and V is TRBV27; D is possibly TRBD1 (5 bases). Trimming pared 0 bases from V and 1 base from J, leaving 10 bases between. The CDR3 extends over 15 amino acids. The germline V gene has CDR1 MNHEY and CDR2 SMNVEV (reference sequence). The CDR3 DNA reads as TGTGCCAGCAGTTTATCGGGGCTAACTTCCTACGAGCAGTACTTC. Protein product: CASSLSGLTSYEQYF.

The gene calls are TRBV7-9 and TRBJ2-1; the match to TRBD2 covers 8 bases. Germline loops: CDR1 SEHNR, CDR2 FQNEAQ (reference sequence). CDR3 length equals 18 residues. V lost 1 base to trimming and J lost 4 bases; unmatched junction nucleotides: 12. The CDR3 region has the DNA TGTGCCAGCAGCTTAGAATGGTCGACGGGAGGGAGATACAATGAGCAGTTCTTC. Its protein is CASSLEWSTGGRYNEQFF.

The chain couples TRBV3-1 to TRBJ2-1; a possible D gene is TRBD2 (6 bases). The CDR3 runs 12 residues. Trimming pared 3 bases from V and 15 bases from J, leaving 15 bases between. Germline CDR1 LGHDT, CDR2 YNNKEL (reference sequence). This CDR3 reads CASSQGTAGGFF. The CDR3 nucleotides are TGTGCCAGCAGCCAGGGGACTGCCGGGGGGTTCTTC.

In the case of this clonotype: Relative to the germline gene, one junction end is altered; a read error may explain this. The rearrangement links TRBV4-3 to TRBJ2-1; D unresolved. The CDR3 spans 15 residues. Germline values: CDR1 LGHNA, CDR2 YSLEER. Written as DNA, the CDR3 is TGCGCCAGCAGCCCCTTCCGGGCCTCCTTCAATGAGCAGTTCTTC. Its translation: CASSPFRASFNEQFF.